This T cell receptor beta chain was identified in a study of T cell repertoires in cytomegalovirus infection (dated by TCRdb to the late 2010s). Regarding the study in general: Peptide stimulations targeted recently identified HLA-C-restricted CMV epitopes, whose presentation resists viral immunomodulation, together with well-studied HLA-B-restricted epitopes. Donor HLA type was relevant to the analysis, as public TCR beta signatures indicated carriage of CMV infection together with the matching HLA type.

Reading the germline V gene gives CDR1 KGHDR and CDR2 SFDVKD. V has 7 bases trimmed and J has 3 bases trimmed; junction bases matching no gene number 10. The CDR3 measures 15 amino acids from cysteine to phenylalanine. The only DNA kept is the CDR3, 45 bases in frame from the first base. Reads for this sample came from an Illumina HiSeq 1500. The public reads were reprocessed in TCRdb via fastp at Q25 and MiXCR, keeping in-frame beta chains. Each CDR3 protein gets just one entry, which takes the most common genes and DNA from the rows behind it. The sample records fewer than 850,000 distinct CDR3 sequences, just under 30% of which are singletons. About an eighth of the sample rests with the top ten. What the study reported, not specific to this receptor: The ex vivo response was dominated by HLA-C-restricted CMV-specific TCR beta clonotypes, which also provided the single most frequent clonotype in two of eight donors. Carriers of CMV infection plus the relevant HLA type were discriminated by the cumulative frequency of public TCR beta family members in the study cohort and in an independent roughly 400-donor cohort.

In the case of this clonotype: Its antigen remains undetermined. There are no base qualities to consult, and no much larger clone falls within one base.

The label giving this sample's treatment or condition can be read as: in vitro stimulation with specific CMV peptide epitopes to enrich CMV-specific T cells. The receptor's source is a human donor in good health (CMV status not recorded). Some clones in this sample may be carry-over from other donors' samples. Material: cultured CD8+ T cells from PBMCs, obtained from culture after CMV antigen stimulation. Recombination connected TRBV24-1 to TRBJ1-1; 7 bases in between match TRBD1. CDR3 loop: CATSDRVGGHTEAFF. At the DNA level, the sequence is TGTGCCACCAGCGACAGGGTTGGGGGACACACTGAAGCTTTCTTT.